This T cell receptor beta chain was sequenced during a study of blood T cell repertoires in COVID-19. Method: immunoSEQ multiplex PCR; TCRdb's copy keeps in-frame clones and lacks some. The sample records under 85,000 clones, approximately 88% being singletons. Specimen: peripheral blood. This sequence originates from a woman older than 75 with active or convalescent COVID-19.

The CDR3 loop is CASSSRPGGYEQYF. The DNA for the CDR3 is TGCGCCAGCAGCTCTCGCCCGGGGGGCTACGAGCAGTACTTC. The rearrangement joins TRBV5-1 to TRBJ2-7; 7 positions match TRBD2. The CDR3 has 14 residues. CDR1 is SGHRS and CDR2 is YFSETQ in the germline V gene. V lost 3 bases and J lost 3; bases outside the gene matches: 6.